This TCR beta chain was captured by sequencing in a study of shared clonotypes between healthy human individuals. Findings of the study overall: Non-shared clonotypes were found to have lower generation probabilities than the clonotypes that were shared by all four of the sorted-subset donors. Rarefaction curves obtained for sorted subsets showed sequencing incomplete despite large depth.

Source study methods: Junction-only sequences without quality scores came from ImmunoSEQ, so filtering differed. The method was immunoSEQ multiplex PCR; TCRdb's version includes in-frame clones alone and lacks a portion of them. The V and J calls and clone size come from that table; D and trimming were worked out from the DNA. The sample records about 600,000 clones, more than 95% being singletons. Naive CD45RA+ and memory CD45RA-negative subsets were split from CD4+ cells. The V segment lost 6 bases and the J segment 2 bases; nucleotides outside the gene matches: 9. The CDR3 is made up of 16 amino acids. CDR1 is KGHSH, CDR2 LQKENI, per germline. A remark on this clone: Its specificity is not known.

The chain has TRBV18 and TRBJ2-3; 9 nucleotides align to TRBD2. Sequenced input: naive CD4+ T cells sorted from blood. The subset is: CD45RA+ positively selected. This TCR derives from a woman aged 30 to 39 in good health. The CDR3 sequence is CASSFGLAGITDTQYF. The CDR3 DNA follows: TGTGCCAGCTCCTTCGGGCTAGCGGGGATCACAGATACGCAGTATTTT.